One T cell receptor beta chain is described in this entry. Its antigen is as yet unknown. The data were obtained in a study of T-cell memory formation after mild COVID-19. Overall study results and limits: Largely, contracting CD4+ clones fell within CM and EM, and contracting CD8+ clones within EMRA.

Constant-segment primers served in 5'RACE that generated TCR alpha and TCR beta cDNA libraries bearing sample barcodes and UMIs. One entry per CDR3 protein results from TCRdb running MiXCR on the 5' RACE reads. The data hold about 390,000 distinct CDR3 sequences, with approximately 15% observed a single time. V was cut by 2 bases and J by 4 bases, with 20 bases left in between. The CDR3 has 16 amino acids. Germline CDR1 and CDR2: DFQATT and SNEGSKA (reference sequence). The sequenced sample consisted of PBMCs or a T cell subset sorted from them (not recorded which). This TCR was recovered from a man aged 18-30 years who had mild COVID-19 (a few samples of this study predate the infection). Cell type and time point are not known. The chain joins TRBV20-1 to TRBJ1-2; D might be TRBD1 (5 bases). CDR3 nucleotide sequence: TGCAGTGCTAGACCGAAGGGACTCCATCTACTCTATGGCTACACCTTC. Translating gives CSARPKGLHLLYGYTF.